The T cell receptor (beta chain) under discussion was sequenced for a study of shared clonotypes between healthy human individuals. In the study's own analysis: In the immunoSEQ data, sequences were junction-only and lacked quality scores, so filtering differed. Some clones are missing from TCRdb's copy, which holds only in-frame ones; the method was immunoSEQ multiplex PCR. V, J and clone size are those of that table, while D and trimming were read from the DNA. The repertoire holds around 2.1 million clones, with 90% to 95% as singletons. Cells designated naive CD8 were CD45RO-negative and were positively selected for CCR7, with terminally differentiated effector memory CD45RA+ cells excluded. Germline V gene sequence: CDR1 MDHEN, CDR2 SYDVKM. V was pared by 6 bases and J by 4 bases, with 12 bases between. The CDR3 extends over 13 amino acids.

This clonotype was obtained from a man younger than 35 in good health. Some clones in this sample may be carry-over from other donors' samples. The rearrangement links TRBV28 to TRBJ1-1; D unclear. The sequenced material came from naive CD8+ T cells from PBMCs. CDR3 sequence: CASRFRATTEAFF. The DNA of the CDR3 is TGTGCCAGCAGGTTCCGGGCGACCACTGAAGCTTTCTTT.